This T cell receptor beta chain was obtained from a study of T cell repertoires in cytomegalovirus infection. As for the study in general: Indications of both CMV infection and matching HLA type were provided by public TCR beta signatures.

The CDR3 runs to 16 residues. Germline V CDR1 and CDR2: SGDLS, YYNGEE. V lost 0 bases, J lost 0 bases, and 7 bases lay in between. Each CDR3 protein is one row after TCRdb ran MiXCR on the reads. This sample yields 350,000 to 450,000 distinct CDR3 sequences, of which around 18% are seen a single time; approximately 10% belongs to the top ten. The sample consisted of PBMCs. The rearrangement uses TRBV9 and TRBJ2-6, with no clear D. The receptor was isolated from a human donor in good health (CMV status not recorded). Some clones in this sample may be carry-over from other donors' samples. The CDR3 region is CASSVGTFSGANVLTF. The CDR3 DNA is TGTGCCAGCAGCGTAGGAACTTTCTCTGGGGCCAACGTCCTGACTTTC.